The 29 T cell receptor beta chains given below trace back to one sample, sequenced in a study of shared T cell receptors in the human thymus. Method: immunoSEQ multiplex PCR; TCRdb's copy keeps in-frame clones and lacks some. Of approximately 660,000 clones detected, approximately 90% appear once; the ten largest clones hold about 0.01%. In addition, the sample was reused for a study of human thymus T cells.

Source material: thymocytes. Receptors originate from a boy younger than two with a congenital heart defect.

J is TRBJ1-2 and V is TRBV28; 9 bases match TRBD1. Looked up from germline, CDR1 is MDHEN and CDR2 is SYDVKM. There are 14 residues in the CDR3. J gave up 2 bases and V 6 bases, and 4 bases lay outside the gene matches. The CDR3 bases are TGTGCCAGCAGGGGGGACAGGGCAAACTATGGCTACACCTTC. Encoded protein: CASRGDRANYGYTF.

This chain connects TRBV10-3 to TRBJ2-5, with 10 bases aligning to TRBD2. Germline V gene data show CDR1 as ENHRY and CDR2 as SYGVKD. Losses at the gene ends were 3 bases for V and 3 bases for J; bases not matched to a gene: 4. The CDR3 sequence is 15 residues long. The CDR3 loop is CAISEKGLAEETQYF. The CDR3 DNA follows: TGTGCCATCAGTGAAAAAGGACTAGCGGAAGAGACCCAGTACTTC.

This clone appeared a few times. No DNA is shown, since the ends of the CDR3 on it are uncertain; the CDR3 is the one TCRdb lists. The CDR3 sequence is CASSKGGNPLWQYF. This chain joins TRBV21-1 and TRBJ2-7; TRBD2 reflects the table's D call only, with no check against the DNA. TRBV21-1 represents a pseudogene. Ends included, the CDR3 has 14 residues.

The chain employs TRBV20-1 and TRBJ2-5; D uncertain. The length of the CDR3 is 9 residues. CDR1 and CDR2 from the germline V gene are DFQATT and SNEGSKA (reference sequence). CDR3 nucleotides: TGCACCCCCGGAGAGACCCAGTACTTC. It codes for CTPGETQYF.

This clone was picked up one time. The CDR3 nucleotides are TGCGCCAGCAGCCGGGAAGCACAGGGAAAGCTCTACGAGCAGTACTTC. Translated: CASSREAQGKLYEQYF. The chain couples TRBV4-1 to TRBJ2-7; D might be TRBD1 (6 bases). The CDR3 length is 16 residues. V lost 4 bases, J lost 3 bases, and 19 bases lay in between. Germline V CDR1 and CDR2: MGHRA, YSYEKL.

The V call is TRBV19, the J call TRBJ2-1; TRBD1 aligns across 9 bases. Per the germline V gene, CDR1 is LNHDA and CDR2 is SQIVND (reference sequence). This CDR3 comprises 14 residues. V gave up 10 bases and J gave up 9 bases; unmatched junction bases: 13. The CDR3 protein is CATRQGVAGVEQFF. CDR3 DNA sequence: TGTGCCACGAGACAGGGGGTGGCGGGGGTTGAGCAGTTCTTC.

J is TRBJ2-7 and V is TRBV6-1; TRBD2 might be the D (6 bases). Trimming removed 8 bases from V and 2 bases from J, with 16 bases in between. The V gene's germline CDR1 is MNHNS and CDR2 SASEGT. The CDR3 contains 14 residues. CDR3 sequence (DNA): TGTGCCAGCGGAGGGCTTCCCGCCGCCTACGAGCAGTACTTC. Its translation is CASGGLPAAYEQYF.

The chain employs TRBV28 and TRBJ2-5; D is perhaps TRBD2 (7 bases). Deletions cut 3 bases from V and 5 bases from J, with 13 bases between. Looked up from germline, CDR1 is MDHEN and CDR2 is SYDVKM. The CDR3 loop spans 14 amino acids. This CDR3 reads CASSFGGREETQYF. The DNA for the CDR3 is TGTGCCAGCAGTTTCGGGGGGCGCGAGGAGACCCAGTACTTC.

The rearrangement joins TRBV5-6 to TRBJ2-6; 9 bases map to TRBD1. Germline lookup yields CDR1 SGHDT and CDR2 YYEEEE. The CDR3 consists of 18 residues. V lost 3 bases, J lost 0 bases, and 7 bases stayed unmatched. The CDR3 loop reads CASSSPGTGSSGANVLTF. The CDR3 nucleotides read TGTGCCAGCAGCTCCCCCGGGACAGGGAGCTCTGGGGCCAACGTCCTGACTTTC.

This clone was seen more than once but under ten times. The genes are TRBV7-9 and TRBJ2-7; 7 nucleotides match TRBD1. Germline loops: CDR1 SEHNR, CDR2 FQNEAQ (reference sequence). V was pared by 3 bases and J by 5 bases, with 7 bases of the junction left unmatched. This CDR3 is built from 14 residues. CDR3: CASSFTGAAHEQYF. CDR3 DNA: TGTGCCAGCAGCTTCACAGGGGCCGCCCACGAGCAGTACTTC.

The chain uses TRBV25-1 and TRBJ1-5, with 9 bases that match TRBD1. Germline loops: CDR1 MGHDK, CDR2 SYGVNS. The CDR3 covers 14 residues. With 6 bases clipped from V and 3 bases from J, the junction kept 3 bases outside the gene matches. DNA of the CDR3: TGTGCCAGCAGCTGGACAGGGGTCAATCAGCCCCAGCATTTT. As protein: CASSWTGVNQPQHF.

The chain recombines TRBV4-1 with TRBJ2-7, with D unresolved. Germline V gene data show CDR1 as MGHRA and CDR2 as YSYEKL. Trimming took 0 bases from V and 1 from J, leaving 7 bases between them. CDR3 length: 14 amino acids. CDR3 in DNA: TGCGCCAGCAGCCAAGATTTAGTATCCTACGAGCAGTACTTC. It translates to CASSQDLVSYEQYF.

Points on this clone: One junction end disagrees with the germline gene, perhaps due to a read error. The rearrangement links TRBV2 to TRBJ2-7; weak D call: TRBD2 (6 bases). CDR1 is SNHLY and CDR2 is FYNNEI in the germline V gene. The length of the CDR3 is 14 residues. The CDR3 loop reads CASSEGGLPYEQYF. The CDR3 DNA reads as TGTGCCAGCAGTGAAGGGGGACTCCCCTATGAGCAGTACTTC. The variable domain in full, completed from reference TRBV2 and TRBJ2-7, reads EPEVTQTPSHQVTQMGQEVILRCVPISNHLYFYWYRQILGQKVEFLVSFYNNEISEKSEIFDDQFSVERPDGSNFTLKIRSTKLEDSAMYFCASSEGGLPYEQYFGPGTRLTVT.

This chain uses TRBV11-2 with TRBJ2-7; 9 bases match TRBD2. The CDR3 length is 17 residues. V trimming: 4 bases; J trimming: 0 bases; junction bases outside the gene matches: 10. Germline lookup yields CDR1 SGHAT and CDR2 FQNNGV. The CDR3 sequence is CASSWTGSSGVSYEQYF. The CDR3, as DNA: TGTGCCAGCAGCTGGACAGGCTCTAGCGGGGTCTCCTACGAGCAGTACTTC. Using reference TRBV11-2 and TRBJ2-7 for the parts outside the CDR3, the full variable domain is EAGVAQSPRYKIIEKRQSVAFWCNPISGHATLYWYQQILGQGPKLLIQFQNNGVVDDSQLPKDRFSAERLKGVDSTLKIQPAKLEDSAVYLCASSWTGSSGVSYEQYFGPGTRLTVT.

The V gene is TRBV28, the J gene TRBJ2-1; 11 nucleotides line up with TRBD2. Germline values: CDR1 MDHEN, CDR2 SYDVKM. The CDR3 is 21 residues long. J gave up 1 base and V 4 bases, and 18 bases lay outside the gene matches. DNA of the CDR3: TGTGCCAGCAGTTCTCACCCAGAGGGCACTAGCGGGAGTGGGTCCTACAATGAGCAGTTCTTC. This encodes CASSSHPEGTSGSGSYNEQFF.

V and J are TRBV5-8 and TRBJ2-1, with 13 bases matching TRBD2. After removal of 6 bases from V and 6 bases from J, the junction contained 21 bases not matched to a gene. The CDR3 is 20 residues long. Looked up from germline, CDR1 is SGHTS and CDR2 is YDEGEE. In DNA form, the CDR3 reads TGTGCCAGCATCGGTCGCAGAGGGACTAGCGGGACACTCTTGACCAATGAGCAGTTCTTC. Translation: CASIGRRGTSGTLLTNEQFF.

The CDR3 DNA sequence: TGTGCCAGCAGTGAAGCTGGAGCCGCCTGGGGCTACACCTTC. Encoded protein: CASSEAGAAWGYTF. The chain combines TRBV2 with TRBJ1-2; D is undetermined. CDR3 length: 14 residues. The germline CDR1 and CDR2 sequences are SNHLY and FYNNEI. V gave up 0 bases and J gave up 8 bases, with 13 bases separating them.

The chain combines TRBV6-6 with TRBJ2-1, with a tentative D call TRBD2 (5 bases). Between the trimmed V and J ends, which lost 8 bases and 7 bases, there was a span of 15 bases. The CDR3 runs to 13 residues. CDR1 is MNHNY, CDR2 SVGAGI, per germline (reference sequence). Here the CDR3 DNA reads TGTGCCAGCGAACTCGCCCCGGGGAATGAGCAGTTCTTC. Its protein product is CASELAPGNEQFF.

The chain combines TRBV9 with TRBJ2-1, with 13 positions matching TRBD2. Per germline, CDR1 SGDLS and CDR2 YYNGEE. This CDR3 is built from 16 residues. J was trimmed by 4 bases and V by 2 bases; bases with no gene match: 3. The CDR3 protein is CASSVGGLAGYNEQFF. The CDR3 DNA follows: TGTGCCAGCAGCGTCGGGGGACTAGCGGGGTACAATGAGCAGTTCTTC.

The V call is TRBV5-4, the J call TRBJ2-1; 9 bases map to TRBD2. Germline values: CDR1 SGHNT, CDR2 YYREEE (reference sequence). J was trimmed by 0 bases and V by 7 bases; bases with no gene match: 14. The CDR3 runs to 18 residues. The CDR3 region has the DNA TGTGCCAGCGGGGGAGGGGCGGCTAGCGGGGTCTCCTACAATGAGCAGTTCTTC. Its translation is CASGGGAASGVSYNEQFF.

Only a few counts were recorded for this clone. The V call is TRBV4-2, the J call TRBJ2-7; a possible D gene is TRBD1 (6 bases). The CDR3 extends over 17 amino acids. CDR1 is LGHNA, CDR2 YNFKEQ, per germline. V was pared by 0 bases and J by 2 bases, with 17 bases between. In nucleotides, the CDR3 is TGTGCCAGCAGCCAAGATGGGTACAGGGAACCCGCCTACGAGCAGTACTTC. This encodes CASSQDGYREPAYEQYF.

The V call is TRBV19, the J call TRBJ2-5, with D possibly TRBD2 on 6 matching bases. Germline V lookup: CDR1 LNHDA, CDR2 SQIVND (reference sequence). There are 15 residues in the CDR3. V was clipped by 10 bases and J by 4 bases, with 22 bases between them. The CDR3 reads CATRDSRGRGETQYF. The CDR3 DNA follows: TGTGCCACCCGGGACTCCCGCGGGCGCGGAGAGACCCAGTACTTC.

This clone was seen only once. This rearrangement joins TRBV5-4 to TRBJ2-7; tentative D call: TRBD1 (6 bases). This CDR3 has 14 residues. In germline, CDR1 is SGHNT, CDR2 YYREEE (reference sequence). V was clipped by 1 base and J by 2 bases, with 10 bases between them. Here the CDR3 DNA reads TGTGCCAGCAGCTTGTGGCCAGGGGCCTACGAGCAGTACTTC. Translated: CASSLWPGAYEQYF.

The chain links TRBV28 to TRBJ1-5; 9 bases map to TRBD1. Germline V gene data show CDR1 as MDHEN and CDR2 as SYDVKM. V was clipped by 6 bases and J by 7 bases; unmatched bases: 10. The CDR3 is made up of 15 amino acids. The CDR3 sequence is CASSVDRGIGQPQHF. The CDR3 DNA sequence: TGTGCCAGCAGCGTCGACAGGGGGATCGGGCAGCCCCAGCATTTT.

The genes are TRBV5-5 and TRBJ1-2, with a possible D match to TRBD1 (5 bases). This CDR3 has 15 amino acids. V was cut by 1 base and J by 5 bases, with 15 bases left in between. Germline lookup yields CDR1 SGHKS and CDR2 YYEKEE (reference sequence). The CDR3 DNA reads TGTGCCAGCAGCTTGAGACAGCTTCTTTCGTATGGCTACACCTTC. Protein: CASSLRQLLSYGYTF.

The chain uses TRBV28 and TRBJ1-1; D is ambiguous. CDR1 is MDHEN and CDR2 is SYDVKM in the germline V gene. V shed 8 bases and J shed 6 bases, with 10 bases lying between them. The CDR3 contains 11 residues. CDR3 sequence: CASRGLAEAFF. CDR3 DNA: TGTGCCAGCCGAGGTTTGGCTGAAGCTTTCTTT. Looking up the rest from reference TRBV28 and TRBJ1-1 gives the full variable domain: DVKVTQSSRYLVKRTGEKVFLECVQDMDHENMFWYRQDPGLGLRLIYFSYDVKMKEKGDIPEGYSVSREKKERFSLILESASTNQTSMYLCASRGLAEAFFGQGTRLTVV.

J is TRBJ2-1 and V is TRBV5-4, with 11 nucleotides matching TRBD2. V was pared by 0 bases and J by 4 bases, with 6 bases of the junction left unmatched. This CDR3 has 17 residues. In germline, CDR1 is SGHNT, CDR2 YYREEE (reference sequence). CDR3 amino acids: CASSLAPGLAVYNEQFF. The CDR3 nucleotides read TGTGCCAGCAGCTTGGCCCCGGGACTAGCGGTATACAATGAGCAGTTCTTC. Based on the CDR3 plus reference TRBV5-4 and TRBJ2-1, the full variable domain is ETGVTQSPTHLIKTRGQQVTLRCSSQSGHNTVSWYQQALGQGPQFIFQYYREEENGRGNFPPRFSGLQFPNYSSELNVNALELDDSALYLCASSLAPGLAVYNEQFFGPGTRLTVL.

The J gene is TRBJ2-7, the V gene TRBV7-8, with 10 positions matching TRBD1. Germline V gene data show CDR1 as SGHVS and CDR2 as FQNEAQ. The CDR3 covers 14 residues. V lost 5 bases and J lost 5; bases outside the gene matches: 6. CDR3 residues: CASSLGTGEDEQYF. The CDR3, as DNA: TGTGCCAGCAGCCTCGGGACAGGGGAAGACGAGCAGTACTTC. Full variable domain (rest looked up from reference TRBV7-8 and TRBJ2-7): GAGVSQSPRYKVAKRGQDVALRCDPISGHVSLFWYQQALGQGPEFLTYFQNEAQLDKSGLPSDRFFAERPEGSVSTLKIQRTQQEDSAVYLCASSLGTGEDEQYFGPGTRLTVT.

The CDR3 DNA follows: TGTGCCACCAGCAGAGAAAGTGCAGGCCTGAACACCGGGGAGCTGTTTTTT. Translation gives CATSRESAGLNTGELFF. The V gene is TRBV15, the J gene TRBJ2-2; D gene uncertain. The V end was cut by 0 bases, the J end by 1 base, with 12 bases between. The CDR3 loop spans 17 amino acids. CDR1 is LNHNV, CDR2 YYDKDF, per germline (reference sequence). The variable domain in full, completed from reference TRBV15 and TRBJ2-2, reads DAMVIQNPRYQVTQFGKPVTLSCSQTLNHNVMYWYQQKSSQAPKLLFHYYDKDFNNEADTPDNFQSRRPNTSFCFLDIRSPGLGDTAMYLCATSRESAGLNTGELFFGEGSRLTVL.